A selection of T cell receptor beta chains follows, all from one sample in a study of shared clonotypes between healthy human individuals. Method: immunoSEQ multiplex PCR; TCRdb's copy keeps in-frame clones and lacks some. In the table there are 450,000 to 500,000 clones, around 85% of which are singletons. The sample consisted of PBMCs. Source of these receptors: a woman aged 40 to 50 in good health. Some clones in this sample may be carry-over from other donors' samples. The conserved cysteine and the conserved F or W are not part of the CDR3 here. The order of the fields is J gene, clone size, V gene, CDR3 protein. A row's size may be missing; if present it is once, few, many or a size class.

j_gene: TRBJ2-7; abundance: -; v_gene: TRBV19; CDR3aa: ASSRLAGGLSYEQY
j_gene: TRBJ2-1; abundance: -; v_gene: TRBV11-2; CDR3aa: ASSLGRMGDEQF
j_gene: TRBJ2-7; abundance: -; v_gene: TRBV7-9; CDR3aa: ASSLGPNEQY
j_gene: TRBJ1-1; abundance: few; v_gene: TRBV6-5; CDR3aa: ASSWTGDDGEAF
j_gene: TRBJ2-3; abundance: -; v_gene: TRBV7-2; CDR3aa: ASSPSSGRPTDTQY
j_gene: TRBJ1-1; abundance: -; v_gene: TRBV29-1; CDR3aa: SVEQGQNTEAF
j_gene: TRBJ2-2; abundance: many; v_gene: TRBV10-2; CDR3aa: ASSGSRQMNTGELF
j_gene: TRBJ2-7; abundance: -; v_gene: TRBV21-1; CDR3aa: ASPYEQY
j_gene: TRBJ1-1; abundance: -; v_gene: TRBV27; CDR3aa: ASSLNRHTEAF
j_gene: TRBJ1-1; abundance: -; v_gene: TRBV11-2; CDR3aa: ASSYFGTEAF
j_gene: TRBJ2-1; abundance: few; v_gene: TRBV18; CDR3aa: ASSPKRTSGSFYNEQF
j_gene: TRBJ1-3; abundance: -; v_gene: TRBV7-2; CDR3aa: ASSLVSGASGNTIY
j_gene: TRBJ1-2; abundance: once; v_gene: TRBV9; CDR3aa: ASSTGHTDSYGYT
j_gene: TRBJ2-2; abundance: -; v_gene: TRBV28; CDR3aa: ASRGAMAGTGELF
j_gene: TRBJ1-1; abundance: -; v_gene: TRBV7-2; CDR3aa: ASSLGWGVNTEAF
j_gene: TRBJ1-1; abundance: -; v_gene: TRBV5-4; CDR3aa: ASSLIGAGTEAF
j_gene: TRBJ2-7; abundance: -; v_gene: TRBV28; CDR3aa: ASRSGGDEQY
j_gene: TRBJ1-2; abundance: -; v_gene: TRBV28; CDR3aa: ASSLRGFDGYGYT
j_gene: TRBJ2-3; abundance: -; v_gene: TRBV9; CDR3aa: ASSVDSSGDTQY
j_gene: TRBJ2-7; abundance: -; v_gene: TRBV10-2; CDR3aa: ASSEGRSYEQY
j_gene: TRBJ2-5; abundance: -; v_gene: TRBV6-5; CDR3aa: ASSPPGQPGTQY
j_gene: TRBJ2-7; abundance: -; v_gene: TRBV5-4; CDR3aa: ASSSPTSGPYEQY
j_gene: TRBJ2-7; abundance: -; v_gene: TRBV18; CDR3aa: ASSPPKGAYEQY
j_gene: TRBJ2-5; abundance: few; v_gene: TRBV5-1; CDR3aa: ASSLGGQALGETQY
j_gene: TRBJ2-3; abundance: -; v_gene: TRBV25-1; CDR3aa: ASSEPQGPDTQY
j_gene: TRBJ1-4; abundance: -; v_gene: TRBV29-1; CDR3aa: SVGNLTDRGVIEKLF
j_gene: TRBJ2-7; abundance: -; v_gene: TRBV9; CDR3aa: ASSGSEISYEQY
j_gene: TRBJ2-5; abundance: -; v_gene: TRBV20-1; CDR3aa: SAREGTQY
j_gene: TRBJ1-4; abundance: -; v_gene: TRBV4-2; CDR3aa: ASSPRGEKLF
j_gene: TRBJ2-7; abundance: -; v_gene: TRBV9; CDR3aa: ASSVGTSGYEQY
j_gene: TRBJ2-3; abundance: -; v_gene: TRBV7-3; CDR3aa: ASSSPEPTATQY
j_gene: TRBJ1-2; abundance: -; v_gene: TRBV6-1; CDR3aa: ASSGRVYGYT
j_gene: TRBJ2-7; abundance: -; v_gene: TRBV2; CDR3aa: ASSSGTGAYEQY
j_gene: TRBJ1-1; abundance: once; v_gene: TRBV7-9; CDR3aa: ASSGQGGVAF
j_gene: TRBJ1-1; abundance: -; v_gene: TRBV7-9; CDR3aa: ASSPAGGLLEAF
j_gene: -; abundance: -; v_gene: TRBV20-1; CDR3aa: SASDFYEQY
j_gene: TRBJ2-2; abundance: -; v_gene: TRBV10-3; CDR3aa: ASSTGDAGELF
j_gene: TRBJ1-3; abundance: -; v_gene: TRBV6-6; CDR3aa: ASSYGISGNTIY
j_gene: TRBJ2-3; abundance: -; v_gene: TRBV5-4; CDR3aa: ASSLDTGTDTQY
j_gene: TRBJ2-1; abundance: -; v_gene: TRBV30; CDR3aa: AWSGGVSGNEQF
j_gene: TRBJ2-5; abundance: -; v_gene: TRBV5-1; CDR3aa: ASSEDRGETQY
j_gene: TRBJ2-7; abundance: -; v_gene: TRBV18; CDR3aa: ASSEGIAYEQY
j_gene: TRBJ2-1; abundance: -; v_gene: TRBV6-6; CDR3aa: ASSSTNNEQF
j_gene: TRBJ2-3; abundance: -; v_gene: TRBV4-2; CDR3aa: ASSQGTSGNTDTQY